This is a list of T cell receptor beta chains from one sample in a study of technical replicates of blood from several donors. Sequencing was performed with immunoSEQ multiplex PCR; in TCRdb, only in-frame clones are kept and a portion is missing. The sample carries more than 75,000 clones, roughly 94% recorded once. Source material: T cells isolated from PBMCs. Source of these receptors: a human donor in good health. Both conserved end residues are part of each CDR3. Fields, in order: CDR3 DNA, CDR3 protein, V gene, clone size, D gene, J gene. The D gene is left open where the match is weak. Some rows mark clone size as missing; the rest say once, few, many or name a class of expanded clone.

cdr3_nt: TGTGCCAGCAGCCAAAGGAGGGACAGGGGAAGCTGCGAGCAGTACTTC; cdr3_aa: CASSQRRDRGSCEQYF; v_call: TRBV16; clone_size: NA; d_call: TRBD1; j_call: TRBJ2-7
cdr3_nt: TGTGCCAGCAGCCAAGAAGCGGCAGCGAACACCGGGGAGCTGTTTTTT; cdr3_aa: CASSQEAAANTGELFF; v_call: TRBV4-2; clone_size: NA; d_call: NA; j_call: TRBJ2-2
cdr3_nt: TGTGCCAGCTCAGAAGGACAGCTCACCGGGGAGCTGTTTTTT; cdr3_aa: CASSEGQLTGELFF; v_call: TRBV18; clone_size: NA; d_call: NA; j_call: TRBJ2-2
cdr3_nt: TGTGCCAGCAGTTACTCCGGGGGAGGTGGTTCACCCCTCCACTTT; cdr3_aa: CASSYSGGGGSPLHF; v_call: TRBV6-6; clone_size: NA; d_call: NA; j_call: TRBJ1-6
cdr3_nt: TGTGCCACCAGGGAAGCGGGAGACAATGAGCAGTTCTTC; cdr3_aa: CATREAGDNEQFF; v_call: TRBV19; clone_size: NA; d_call: TRBD2; j_call: TRBJ2-1
cdr3_nt: TGTGCCTGGAGTCTCCTGAGGACAGGGAAGAAACTGTTTTTT; cdr3_aa: CAWSLLRTGKKLFF; v_call: TRBV30; clone_size: NA; d_call: TRBD1; j_call: TRBJ1-4
cdr3_nt: TGTGCCAGTACCCCAGGCGCGGGCGAGCAGTACTTC; cdr3_aa: CASTPGAGEQYF; v_call: TRBV6-5; clone_size: NA; d_call: NA; j_call: TRBJ2-7
cdr3_nt: TGTGCTAGCAGCTTATCGTTAGCGGGTCGGGAGACCCAGTACTTC; cdr3_aa: CASSLSLAGRETQYF; v_call: TRBV7-7; clone_size: NA; d_call: TRBD2; j_call: TRBJ2-5
cdr3_nt: TGTGCCAGCTCACAGGGGGCTCCTGACTATGGCTACACCTTC; cdr3_aa: CASSQGAPDYGYTF; v_call: TRBV6-1; clone_size: NA; d_call: TRBD1; j_call: TRBJ1-2
cdr3_nt: TGTGCCAGCAGGCCCCGGCCAGGGGCGTATAACACCGGGGAGCTGTTTTTT; cdr3_aa: CASRPRPGAYNTGELFF; v_call: TRBV11-2; clone_size: NA; d_call: NA; j_call: TRBJ2-2
cdr3_nt: TGCGCCAGCAGCTCCGGGACAGGGGGACAAGAGACCCAGTACTTC; cdr3_aa: CASSSGTGGQETQYF; v_call: TRBV5-1; clone_size: NA; d_call: TRBD1; j_call: TRBJ2-5
cdr3_nt: TGTGCCAACATGACAGGGCCCTCCTACGAGCAGTACTTC; cdr3_aa: CANMTGPSYEQYF; v_call: TRBV27; clone_size: NA; d_call: TRBD1; j_call: TRBJ2-7
cdr3_nt: TGCGCCAGCAGCCATGACCCCTACGGGGGAGAGAAGGTACCCTACAATGAGCAGTTCTTC; cdr3_aa: CASSHDPYGGEKVPYNEQFF; v_call: TRBV4-3; clone_size: NA; d_call: NA; j_call: TRBJ2-1
cdr3_nt: TGTGCCAGTAGTATAGATCAATTATCGCCCGGGGTCAATCAGCCCCAGCATTTT; cdr3_aa: CASSIDQLSPGVNQPQHF; v_call: TRBV19; clone_size: NA; d_call: NA; j_call: TRBJ1-5
cdr3_nt: TGTGCCAGCAGTGAAGGGGGACATAATGAAAAACTGTTTTTT; cdr3_aa: CASSEGGHNEKLFF; v_call: TRBV25-1; clone_size: NA; d_call: NA; j_call: TRBJ1-4
cdr3_nt: TGCGCCAGCAGCGTTAGGACTGGGTACGACGAGCAGTACTTC; cdr3_aa: CASSVRTGYDEQYF; v_call: TRBV4-3; clone_size: NA; d_call: NA; j_call: TRBJ2-7
cdr3_nt: TGTGCCAGCAGCTTATCTGAGGGAGGTGAAAAACTGTTTTTT; cdr3_aa: CASSLSEGGEKLFF; v_call: TRBV11-3; clone_size: NA; d_call: NA; j_call: TRBJ1-4
cdr3_nt: TGTGCCACCAGCCGAAGAGGACAGGGGGCACCGAACACCGGGGAGCTGTTTTTT; cdr3_aa: CATSRRGQGAPNTGELFF; v_call: TRBV15; clone_size: few; d_call: TRBD1; j_call: TRBJ2-2
cdr3_nt: TGTGCCAGCAGTGCGGGGGTTCGCAATGAGCAGTTCTTC; cdr3_aa: CASSAGVRNEQFF; v_call: TRBV6-5; clone_size: NA; d_call: TRBD2; j_call: TRBJ2-1
cdr3_nt: TGTGCCAGCAGCTTAACAGCGGGAGGGTACGAGCAGTACTTC; cdr3_aa: CASSLTAGGYEQYF; v_call: TRBV7-3; clone_size: NA; d_call: TRBD2; j_call: TRBJ2-7
cdr3_nt: TGCAGCGGGAGGCTAGGAGGGTACAATGAGCAGTTCTTC; cdr3_aa: CSGRLGGYNEQFF; v_call: TRBV29-1; clone_size: once; d_call: NA; j_call: TRBJ2-1
cdr3_nt: TGTGCCTGGAGTGTATTGGGGGAGGGCCGAGATACGCAGTATTTT; cdr3_aa: CAWSVLGEGRDTQYF; v_call: TRBV30; clone_size: once; d_call: TRBD2; j_call: TRBJ2-3
cdr3_nt: TGTGCCAGCAGTGATCCAGGACATTCTAGCTCCTACGAGCAGTACTTC; cdr3_aa: CASSDPGHSSSYEQYF; v_call: TRBV6-1; clone_size: NA; d_call: NA; j_call: TRBJ2-7
cdr3_nt: TGTGCCAGCGGCACGACACCGTCCTACACCTTC; cdr3_aa: CASGTTPSYTF; v_call: TRBV6-5; clone_size: NA; d_call: NA; j_call: TRBJ1-2
cdr3_nt: TGTGCCAGCAGAGGGACACTCTACGAGCAGTACTTC; cdr3_aa: CASRGTLYEQYF; v_call: TRBV2; clone_size: NA; d_call: NA; j_call: TRBJ2-7
cdr3_nt: TGTGCCAGTATTCTCGGGGGACGGGCTGGAAACACCATATATTTT; cdr3_aa: CASILGGRAGNTIYF; v_call: TRBV19; clone_size: few; d_call: NA; j_call: TRBJ1-3
cdr3_nt: TGTGCCAGCACCGAAAAACCCCGGGACAGGGCATTTAGGACTGAAGCTTTCTTT; cdr3_aa: CASTEKPRDRAFRTEAFF; v_call: TRBV21-1; clone_size: NA; d_call: NA; j_call: TRBJ1-1
cdr3_nt: TGTGCTAGTGGTTTGAGTACGGTAGATACGCAGTATTTT; cdr3_aa: CASGLSTVDTQYF; v_call: TRBV12-5; clone_size: NA; d_call: NA; j_call: TRBJ2-3
cdr3_nt: TGTGCCAGCAGCCTTCTCGACAGGGGGCGAGGCTACACCTTC; cdr3_aa: CASSLLDRGRGYTF; v_call: TRBV5-4; clone_size: NA; d_call: TRBD1; j_call: TRBJ1-2
cdr3_nt: TGTGCCATCAGTGAGTTGAGCGGGACTAGCACAGATACGCAGTATTTT; cdr3_aa: CAISELSGTSTDTQYF; v_call: TRBV10-3; clone_size: NA; d_call: TRBD2; j_call: TRBJ2-3
cdr3_nt: TGTGCCAGCAGCTTAGTTTTTGAGGAGCAGTACTTC; cdr3_aa: CASSLVFEEQYF; v_call: TRBV7-9; clone_size: NA; d_call: NA; j_call: TRBJ2-7
cdr3_nt: TGTGCCAGCAGCTTCAGGGCAGGCTGGGCTTTCTTT; cdr3_aa: CASSFRAGWAFF; v_call: TRBV11-2; clone_size: once; d_call: NA; j_call: TRBJ1-1
cdr3_nt: TGTGCCAGCAGCCAAGGAGTTAAGTCCTACGAGCAGTACTTC; cdr3_aa: CASSQGVKSYEQYF; v_call: TRBV4-2; clone_size: once; d_call: NA; j_call: TRBJ2-7
cdr3_nt: TGTGCCAGCAGCCGTTCGGGACAGGGCTCCTACGAGCAGTACTTC; cdr3_aa: CASSRSGQGSYEQYF; v_call: TRBV13; clone_size: NA; d_call: TRBD1; j_call: TRBJ2-7
cdr3_nt: TGTGCCAGCAGGATTAGCGGGAACCAAGAGACCCAGTACTTC; cdr3_aa: CASRISGNQETQYF; v_call: TRBV6-5; clone_size: NA; d_call: TRBD2; j_call: TRBJ2-5
cdr3_nt: TGTGCCAGCAGCGTAGCGGGAGGGGGAGCGGGAGTAGGTTGGACCGGGGAGCTGTTTTTT; cdr3_aa: CASSVAGGGAGVGWTGELFF; v_call: TRBV9; clone_size: NA; d_call: TRBD2; j_call: TRBJ2-2
cdr3_nt: TGTGCCAGCAGTTTCACAGGAACCGGGGAGCTGTTTTTT; cdr3_aa: CASSFTGTGELFF; v_call: TRBV27; clone_size: NA; d_call: NA; j_call: TRBJ2-2
cdr3_nt: NA; cdr3_aa: CASILDRDNQPQHF; v_call: TRBV6-1; clone_size: once; d_call: NA; j_call: TRBJ1-5
cdr3_nt: TGTGCCTGGAGTGTGGCTCTGGGGAGCTCCTATAATTCACCCCTCCACTTT; cdr3_aa: CAWSVALGSSYNSPLHF; v_call: TRBV30; clone_size: NA; d_call: NA; j_call: TRBJ1-6
cdr3_nt: TGCAGCGCAACGACTGCTGATACGCAGTATTTT; cdr3_aa: CSATTADTQYF; v_call: TRBV29-1; clone_size: NA; d_call: NA; j_call: TRBJ2-3
cdr3_nt: TGTGCCAGCAGCTGGGACAGGGGACCCCCCAGCTCCTACAATGAGCAGTTCTTC; cdr3_aa: CASSWDRGPPSSYNEQFF; v_call: TRBV11-2; clone_size: NA; d_call: TRBD1; j_call: TRBJ2-1
cdr3_nt: TGTGCCAGTAGTTCCCGGACTGGGCGAGCTGAAGCTTTCTTT; cdr3_aa: CASSSRTGRAEAFF; v_call: TRBV19; clone_size: NA; d_call: NA; j_call: TRBJ1-1
cdr3_nt: TGTGCCAGCAGTAAGACTGCCTACAATGAGCAGTTCTTC; cdr3_aa: CASSKTAYNEQFF; v_call: TRBV6-5; clone_size: NA; d_call: NA; j_call: TRBJ2-1
cdr3_nt: TGTGCCAGCAGCTTACAAGGGGCCGGCACCGGGGAGCTGTTTTTT; cdr3_aa: CASSLQGAGTGELFF; v_call: TRBV7-3; clone_size: NA; d_call: NA; j_call: TRBJ2-2
cdr3_nt: TGTGCCAGCTCACTAGACAGGGGAGATGGCTACACCTTC; cdr3_aa: CASSLDRGDGYTF; v_call: TRBV18; clone_size: NA; d_call: TRBD1; j_call: TRBJ1-2
cdr3_nt: TGTGCCAGCAGCTGGGGGCCCCGCACTGAAGCTTTCTTT; cdr3_aa: CASSWGPRTEAFF; v_call: TRBV7-3; clone_size: NA; d_call: NA; j_call: TRBJ1-1
cdr3_nt: TGCGCCAGCAGCCAAGACGGGGGGACAACCGGGGAGCTGTTTTTT; cdr3_aa: CASSQDGGTTGELFF; v_call: TRBV4-3; clone_size: NA; d_call: NA; j_call: TRBJ2-2
cdr3_nt: TGTGCCAGCAGGACGACAGGGACCTACGAGCAGTACTTC; cdr3_aa: CASRTTGTYEQYF; v_call: TRBV28; clone_size: NA; d_call: TRBD1; j_call: TRBJ2-7
cdr3_nt: TGTGCCAGCAGCGTAGGGGACAGCTTGAACACTGAAGCTTTCTTT; cdr3_aa: CASSVGDSLNTEAFF; v_call: TRBV9; clone_size: NA; d_call: TRBD1; j_call: TRBJ1-1
cdr3_nt: TGTGCCAGCAGTGGACTAGCGAGACCAGATACGCAGTATTTT; cdr3_aa: CASSGLARPDTQYF; v_call: TRBV2; clone_size: once; d_call: TRBD2; j_call: TRBJ2-3
cdr3_nt: TGCGCCAGCAGCCAAGTCGGGTGGAGAACCTACAATGAGCAGTTCTTC; cdr3_aa: CASSQVGWRTYNEQFF; v_call: TRBV4-3; clone_size: once; d_call: NA; j_call: TRBJ2-1
cdr3_nt: TGTGCCAGGCGCTGGTCGGGGGGGGCAGCGCGCGAGCAGTACTTC; cdr3_aa: CARRWSGGAAREQYF; v_call: TRBV9; clone_size: NA; d_call: TRBD2; j_call: TRBJ2-7
cdr3_nt: TGTGCCAGCAGCTATTCAGGGAACACCGGGGAGCTGTTTTTT; cdr3_aa: CASSYSGNTGELFF; v_call: TRBV11-3; clone_size: NA; d_call: NA; j_call: TRBJ2-2
cdr3_nt: TGTGCCAGCAACGAACAGGGGAATCAGCCCCAGCATTTT; cdr3_aa: CASNEQGNQPQHF; v_call: TRBV6-6; clone_size: NA; d_call: TRBD1; j_call: TRBJ1-5
cdr3_nt: TGTGCCAGCAGTTTACCGGACAGGATGGTAGGCTACACCTTC; cdr3_aa: CASSLPDRMVGYTF; v_call: TRBV28; clone_size: NA; d_call: TRBD1; j_call: TRBJ1-2
cdr3_nt: TGTGCCAGCAGCTCCGGACTAGGGAATGAGCAGTTCTTC; cdr3_aa: CASSSGLGNEQFF; v_call: TRBV5-4; clone_size: NA; d_call: TRBD2; j_call: TRBJ2-1
cdr3_nt: TGTGCCATCAGTGAGGCGGGACCCTACGAGCAGTACTTC; cdr3_aa: CAISEAGPYEQYF; v_call: TRBV10-3; clone_size: NA; d_call: NA; j_call: TRBJ2-7